This T cell receptor (beta chain) was observed in a study of blood T cell repertoires in COVID-19. Study details: Both acute and convalescent COVID-19 samples were obtained from the United States, Italy and Spain. T cells, B-cell-depleted T cells, or PBMCs provided the cDNA or gDNA that served as material.

V shed 1 base and J 0 bases; nucleotides not matched to a gene: 10. Germline-derived CDR1 and CDR2 are SGHAT and FQNNGV. This CDR3 has 19 residues. In the authors' methods: Counts of nucleated cells, estimated from reference gene primer amplification, were obtained. The repertoire was sequenced with immunoSEQ multiplex PCR; TCRdb's copy has only in-frame clones and lacks some. V, J and clone size derive from that table, while D and trimming were established from the DNA sequence. Seen here are 150,000 to 200,000 clones, 80% to 90% observed once, and the top ten hold about 9.6%. Material for sequencing was peripheral blood. The gene calls are TRBV11-2 and TRBJ2-2, with TRBD2 identical over 8 bases. The clonotype originates from a man between 45 and 60 years old with active or convalescent COVID-19. Written as DNA, the CDR3 is TGTGCCAGCAGCTTAGTCGGAACGATACTAGCGGCGAACACCGGGGAGCTGTTTTTT. Amino acids: CASSLVGTILAANTGELFF.